What follows describes a single T cell receptor beta chain. These data originate in a study of blood T cell repertoires in COVID-19. This CDR3 region has 12 residues. CDR1 and CDR2 from the germline V gene are SEHNR and FQNEAQ (reference sequence). Trimming stripped 2 bases from V and 7 bases from J, with 5 bases between. Some clones are missing from TCRdb's copy, which holds only in-frame ones; the method was immunoSEQ multiplex PCR. Here the sample spans about 45,000 clones, approximately 80% being singletons. This TCR was sampled from an older man with acute or convalescent COVID-19. The sequencing input was peripheral blood. This chain uses TRBV7-9 with TRBJ1-4; D unclear. The CDR3 DNA follows: TGTGCCAGCAGCTTAAACGGTGAAAAACTGTTTTTT. This codes for CASSLNGEKLFF.